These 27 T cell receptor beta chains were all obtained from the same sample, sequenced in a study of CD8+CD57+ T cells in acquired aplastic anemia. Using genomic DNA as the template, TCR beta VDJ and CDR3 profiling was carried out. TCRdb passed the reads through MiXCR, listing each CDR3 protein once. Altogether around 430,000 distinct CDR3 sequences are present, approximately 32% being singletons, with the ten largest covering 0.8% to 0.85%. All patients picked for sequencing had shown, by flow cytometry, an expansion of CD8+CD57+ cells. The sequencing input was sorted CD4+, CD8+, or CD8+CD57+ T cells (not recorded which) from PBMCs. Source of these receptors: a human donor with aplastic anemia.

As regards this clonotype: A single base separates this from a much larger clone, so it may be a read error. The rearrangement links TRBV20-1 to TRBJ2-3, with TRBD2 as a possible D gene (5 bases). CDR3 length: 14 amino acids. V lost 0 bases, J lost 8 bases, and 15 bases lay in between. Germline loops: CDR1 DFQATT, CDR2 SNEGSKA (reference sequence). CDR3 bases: TGCAGTGCTAGAGATCAGCTCACCGGAGGTACGCAGTATTTT. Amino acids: CSARDQLTGGTQYF.

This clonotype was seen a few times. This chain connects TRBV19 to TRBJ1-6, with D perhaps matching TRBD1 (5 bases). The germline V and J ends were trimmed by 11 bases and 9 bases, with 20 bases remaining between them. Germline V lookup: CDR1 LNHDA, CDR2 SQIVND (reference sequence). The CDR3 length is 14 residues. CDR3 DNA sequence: TGTGCCTGGAAGTTGGGACGGTTTTCTTCACCCCTCCACTTT. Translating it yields CAWKLGRFSSPLHF.

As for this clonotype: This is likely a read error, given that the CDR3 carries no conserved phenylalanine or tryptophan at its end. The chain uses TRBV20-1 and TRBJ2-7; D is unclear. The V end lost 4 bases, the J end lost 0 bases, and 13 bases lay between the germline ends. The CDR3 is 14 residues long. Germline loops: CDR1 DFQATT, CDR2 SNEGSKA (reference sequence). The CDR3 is CSATESPSSYEQYL. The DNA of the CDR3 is TGCAGTGCTACAGAGAGCCCGAGCTCCTACGAGCAGTACCTC.

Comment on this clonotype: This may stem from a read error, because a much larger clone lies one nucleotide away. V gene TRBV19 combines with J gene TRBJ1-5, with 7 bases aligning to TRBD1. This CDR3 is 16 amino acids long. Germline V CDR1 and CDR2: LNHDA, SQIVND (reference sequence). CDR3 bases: TGTGCCAGTAGTTCCGCCCCGGGACAGCGCAATCAGCCCCGGCATTTT. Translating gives CASSSAPGQRNQPRHF.

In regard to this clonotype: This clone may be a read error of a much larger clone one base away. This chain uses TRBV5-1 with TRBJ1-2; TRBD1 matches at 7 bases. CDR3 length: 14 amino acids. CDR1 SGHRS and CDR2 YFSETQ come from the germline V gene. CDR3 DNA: TGCGCCAGCAGCATAGACAGGGCAGTCTATGGCCACACCTTC. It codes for CASSIDRAVYGHTF.

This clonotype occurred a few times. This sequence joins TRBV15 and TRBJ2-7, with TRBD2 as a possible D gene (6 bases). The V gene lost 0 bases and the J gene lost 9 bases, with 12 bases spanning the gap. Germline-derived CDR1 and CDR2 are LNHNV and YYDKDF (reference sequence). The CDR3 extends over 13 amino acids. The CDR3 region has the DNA TGTGCCACCAGCAGAGAAGGGACTGGAGGGCAGTACTTC. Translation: CATSREGTGGQYF.

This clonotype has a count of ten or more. CDR3: CASSPTGTVNSPLHF. The DNA of the CDR3 is TGTGCCAGCAGCCCAACGGGGACGGTTAATTCACCCCTCCACTTT. The chain has TRBV7-9 and TRBJ1-6; weak D call: TRBD1 (5 bases). The V end lost 5 bases, the J end lost 6 bases, and 14 bases lay between the germline ends. CDR1 is SEHNR, CDR2 FQNEAQ, per germline (reference sequence). The CDR3 sequence is 15 residues long. The variable domain in full, completed from reference TRBV7-9 and TRBJ1-6, reads DTGVSQNPRHKITKRGQNVTFRCDPISEHNRLYWYRQTLGQGPEFLTYFQNEAQLEKSRLLSDRFSAERPKGSFSTLEIQRTEQGDSAMYLCASSPTGTVNSPLHFGNGTRLTVT.

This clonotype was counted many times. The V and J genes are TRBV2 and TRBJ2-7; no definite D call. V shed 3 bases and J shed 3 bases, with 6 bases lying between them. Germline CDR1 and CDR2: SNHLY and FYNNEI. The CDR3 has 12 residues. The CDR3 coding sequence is TGTGCCAGCAGTGAGCAAAACTACGAGCAGTACTTC. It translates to CASSEQNYEQYF.

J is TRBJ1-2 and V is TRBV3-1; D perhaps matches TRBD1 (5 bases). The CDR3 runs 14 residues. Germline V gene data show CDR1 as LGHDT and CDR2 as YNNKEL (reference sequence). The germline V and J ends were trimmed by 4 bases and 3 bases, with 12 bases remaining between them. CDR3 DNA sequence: TGTGCCAGCAGCCGAGGTGGGGACGACTATGGCTACACCTTC. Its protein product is CASSRGGDDYGYTF.

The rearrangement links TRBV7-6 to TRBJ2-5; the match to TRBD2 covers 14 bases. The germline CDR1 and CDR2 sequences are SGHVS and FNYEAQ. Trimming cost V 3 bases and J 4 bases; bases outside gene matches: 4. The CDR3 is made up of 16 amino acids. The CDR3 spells CASSFRTSGGSETQYF. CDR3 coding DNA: TGTGCCAGCAGCTTCCGGACTAGCGGGGGGTCAGAGACCCAGTACTTC.

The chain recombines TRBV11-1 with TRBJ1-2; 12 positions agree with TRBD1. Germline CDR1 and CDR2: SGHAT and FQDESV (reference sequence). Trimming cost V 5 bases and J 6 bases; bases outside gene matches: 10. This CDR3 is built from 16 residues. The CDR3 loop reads CASSQAGTGGRDGYTF. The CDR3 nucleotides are TGTGCCAGCAGCCAAGCAGGGACAGGGGGCCGAGATGGCTACACCTTC.

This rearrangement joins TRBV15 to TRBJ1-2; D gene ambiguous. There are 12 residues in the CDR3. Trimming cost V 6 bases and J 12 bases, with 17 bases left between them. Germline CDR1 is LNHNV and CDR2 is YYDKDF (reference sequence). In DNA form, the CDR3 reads TGTGCCACCAGTGGAGACCGGGCCCAGCACACCTTC. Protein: CATSGDRAQHTF.

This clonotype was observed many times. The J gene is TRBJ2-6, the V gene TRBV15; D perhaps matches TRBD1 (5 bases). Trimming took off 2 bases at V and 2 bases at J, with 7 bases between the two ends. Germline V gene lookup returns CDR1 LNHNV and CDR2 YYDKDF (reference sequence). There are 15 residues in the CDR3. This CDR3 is CATSRLGAGANVLTF. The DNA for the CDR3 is TGTGCCACCAGCAGATTAGGGGCTGGGGCCAACGTCCTGACTTTC.

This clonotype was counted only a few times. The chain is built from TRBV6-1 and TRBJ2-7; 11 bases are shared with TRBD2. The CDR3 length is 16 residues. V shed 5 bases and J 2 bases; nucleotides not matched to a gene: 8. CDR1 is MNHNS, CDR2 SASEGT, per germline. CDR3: CASSPMTSGTTYEQYF. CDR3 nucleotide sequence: TGTGCCAGCAGTCCGATGACTAGCGGGACAACCTACGAGCAGTACTTC.

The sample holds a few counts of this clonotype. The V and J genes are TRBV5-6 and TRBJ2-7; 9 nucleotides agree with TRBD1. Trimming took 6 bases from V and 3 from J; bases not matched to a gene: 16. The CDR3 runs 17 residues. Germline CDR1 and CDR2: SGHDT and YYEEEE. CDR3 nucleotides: TGTGCCAGCACCTCTCGTACGATGGACAGGGGTGACTACGAGCAGTACTTC. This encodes CASTSRTMDRGDYEQYF.

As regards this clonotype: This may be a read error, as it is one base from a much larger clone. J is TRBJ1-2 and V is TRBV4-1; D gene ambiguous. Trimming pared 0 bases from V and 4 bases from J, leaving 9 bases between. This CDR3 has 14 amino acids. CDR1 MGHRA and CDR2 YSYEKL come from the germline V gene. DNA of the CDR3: TGCGCCAGCAGCCAAGACTGGGCGGGCTATGGCTACACCTTC. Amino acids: CASSQDWAGYGYTF.

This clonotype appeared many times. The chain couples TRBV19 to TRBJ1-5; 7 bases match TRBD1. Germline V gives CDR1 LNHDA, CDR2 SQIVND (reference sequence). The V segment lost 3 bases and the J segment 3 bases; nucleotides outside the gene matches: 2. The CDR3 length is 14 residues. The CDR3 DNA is TGTGCCAGTAGTATGGACAGGTCCAATCAGCCCCAGCATTTT. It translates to CASSMDRSNQPQHF. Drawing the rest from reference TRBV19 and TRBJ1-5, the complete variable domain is DGGITQSPKYLFRKEGQNVTLSCEQNLNHDAMYWYRQDPGQGLRLIYYSQIVNDFQKGDIAEGYSVSREKKESFPLTVTSAQKNPTAFYLCASSMDRSNQPQHFGDGTRLSIL.

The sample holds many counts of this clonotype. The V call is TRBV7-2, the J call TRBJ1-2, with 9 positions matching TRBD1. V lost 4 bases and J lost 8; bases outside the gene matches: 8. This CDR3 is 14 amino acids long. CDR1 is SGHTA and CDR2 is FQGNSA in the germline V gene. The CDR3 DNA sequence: TGTGCCAGCAGCTCCGACAGGGGGGTAAGGGGCTACACCTTC. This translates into CASSSDRGVRGYTF.

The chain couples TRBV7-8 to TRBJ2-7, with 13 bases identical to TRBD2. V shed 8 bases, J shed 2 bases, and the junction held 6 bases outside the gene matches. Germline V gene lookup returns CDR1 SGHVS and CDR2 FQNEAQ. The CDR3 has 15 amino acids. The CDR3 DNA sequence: TGTGCCAGCGGCGTGGGACTAGCGGGAACCTACGAGCAGTACTTC. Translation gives CASGVGLAGTYEQYF.

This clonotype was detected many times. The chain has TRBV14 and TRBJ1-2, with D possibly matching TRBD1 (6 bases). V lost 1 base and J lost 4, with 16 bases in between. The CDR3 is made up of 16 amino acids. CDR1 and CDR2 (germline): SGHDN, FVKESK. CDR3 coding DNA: TGTGCCAGCAGCCAAGGATTGGGCAGGGGAAGCTATGGCTACACCTTC. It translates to CASSQGLGRGSYGYTF.

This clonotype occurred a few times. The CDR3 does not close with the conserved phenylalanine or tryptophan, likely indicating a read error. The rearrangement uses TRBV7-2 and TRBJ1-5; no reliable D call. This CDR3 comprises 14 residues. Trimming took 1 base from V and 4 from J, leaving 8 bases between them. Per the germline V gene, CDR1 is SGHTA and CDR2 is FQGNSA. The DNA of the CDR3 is TGTGCCAGCAGCTTAGTTGCGGGGAATCAGCCCCAGCATTGT. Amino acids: CASSLVAGNQPQHC.

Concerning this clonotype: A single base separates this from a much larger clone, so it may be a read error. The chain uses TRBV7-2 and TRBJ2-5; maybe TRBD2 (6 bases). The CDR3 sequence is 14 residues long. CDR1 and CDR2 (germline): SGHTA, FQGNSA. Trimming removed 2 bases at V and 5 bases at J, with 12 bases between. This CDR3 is CASSLPVGGETQYF. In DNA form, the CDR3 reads TGTGCCAGCAGCTTACCGGTGGGAGGTGAGACCCAGTACTTC.

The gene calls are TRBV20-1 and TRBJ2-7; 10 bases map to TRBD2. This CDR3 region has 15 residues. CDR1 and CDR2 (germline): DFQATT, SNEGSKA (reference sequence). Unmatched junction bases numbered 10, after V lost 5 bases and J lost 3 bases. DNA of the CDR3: TGCAGTGCTGAGACTACTAGCGGGGCAAACTACGAGCAGTACTTC. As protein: CSAETTSGANYEQYF.

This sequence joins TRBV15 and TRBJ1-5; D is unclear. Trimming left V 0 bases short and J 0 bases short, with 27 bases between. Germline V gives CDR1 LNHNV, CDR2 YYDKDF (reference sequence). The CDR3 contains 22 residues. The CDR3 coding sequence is TGTGCCACCAGCAGAGATTACCCCAGCAGCCCGACTAGAGGGAATAGCAATCAGCCCCAGCATTTT. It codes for CATSRDYPSSPTRGNSNQPQHF.

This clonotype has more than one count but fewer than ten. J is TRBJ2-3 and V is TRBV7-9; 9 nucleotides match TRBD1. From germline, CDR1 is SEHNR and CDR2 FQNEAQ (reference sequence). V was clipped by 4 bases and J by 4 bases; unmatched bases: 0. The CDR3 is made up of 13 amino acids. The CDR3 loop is CASSWTGADTQYF. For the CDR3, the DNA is TGTGCCAGCAGCTGGACAGGGGCAGATACGCAGTATTTT.

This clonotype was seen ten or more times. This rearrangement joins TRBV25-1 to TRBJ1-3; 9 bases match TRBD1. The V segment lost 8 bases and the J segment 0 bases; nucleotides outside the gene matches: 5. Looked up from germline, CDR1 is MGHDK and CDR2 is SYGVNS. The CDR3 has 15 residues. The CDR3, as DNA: TGTGCCAGCCTGGGACAGGGCAGCTCTGGAAACACCATATATTTT. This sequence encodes CASLGQGSSGNTIYF. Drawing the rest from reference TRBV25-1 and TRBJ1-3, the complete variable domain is EADIYQTPRYLVIGTGKKITLECSQTMGHDKMYWYQQDPGMELHLIHYSYGVNSTEKGDLSSESTVSRIRTEHFPLTLESARPSHTSQYLCASLGQGSSGNTIYFGEGSWLTVV.

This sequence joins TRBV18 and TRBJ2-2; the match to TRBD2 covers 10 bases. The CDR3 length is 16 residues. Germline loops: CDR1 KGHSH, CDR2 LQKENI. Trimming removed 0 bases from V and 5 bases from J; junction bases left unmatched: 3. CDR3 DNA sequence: TGTGCCAGCTCACCACCGGGGACTAGCGTAACCGGGGAGCTGTTTTTT. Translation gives CASSPPGTSVTGELFF.